The 4 T cell receptor beta chains presented below share a single source sample, sequenced in a study of T cell changes during pregnancy in multiple sclerosis. This table comes from immunoSEQ multiplex PCR, and its TCRdb copy is limited to in-frame clones, with some not included. The sample holds 45,000 to 50,000 clones, roughly nine tenths seen once. Here the sequenced sample was CD4+ T cells from peripheral blood mononuclear cells, taken in the second trimester of pregnancy. All receptors come from a female donor in good health, enrolled as a control in a pregnancy study.

This chain connects TRBV13 to TRBJ1-1; tentative D call: TRBD1 (5 bases). The germline V gene has CDR1 PRHDT and CDR2 FYEKMQ (reference sequence). V was clipped by 5 bases and J by 0 bases, with 13 bases between them. There are 15 residues in the CDR3. CDR3 coding DNA: TGTGCCAGCAGCGGAAGAGGCAGGGTGAACACTGAAGCTTTCTTT. Protein product: CASSGRGRVNTEAFF.

This rearrangement joins TRBV19 to TRBJ1-2, with a weak D call TRBD1 (5 bases). V was clipped by 6 bases and J by 1 base, with 6 bases between them. There are 12 residues in the CDR3. Germline V gene data show CDR1 as LNHDA and CDR2 as SQIVND (reference sequence). This CDR3 reads CASSDSNYGYTF. CDR3 coding DNA: TGTGCCAGTAGCGACAGTAACTATGGCTACACCTTC. The full variable domain, rest sourced from reference TRBV19 and TRBJ1-2, is DGGITQSPKYLFRKEGQNVTLSCEQNLNHDAMYWYRQDPGQGLRLIYYSQIVNDFQKGDIAEGYSVSREKKESFPLTVTSAQKNPTAFYLCASSDSNYGYTFGSGTRLTVV.

The J gene is TRBJ2-5, the V gene TRBV2, with D maybe TRBD1 (5 bases). The V end was cut by 6 bases, the J end by 4 bases, with 12 bases between. Germline CDR1 is SNHLY and CDR2 is FYNNEI. The CDR3 loop spans 13 amino acids. The CDR3 here is CASSRGHGETQYF. The CDR3 DNA reads TGTGCCAGCAGCCGCGGACACGGAGAGACCCAGTACTTC.

CDR3 coding DNA: TGTGCCAGCAGCTTTGGGGGCGAGCAGCCCCAGCATTTT. This translates into CASSFGGEQPQHF. V gene TRBV5-4 combines with J gene TRBJ1-5, with a weak D call TRBD1 (6 bases). The CDR3 sequence is 13 residues long. The V gene lost 2 bases and the J gene lost 7 bases, with 10 bases spanning the gap. Looked up from germline, CDR1 is SGHNT and CDR2 is YYREEE (reference sequence).